The present TCR beta chain was sequenced within a study of OX40 agonist ivuxolimab in advanced cancers. The germline V gene has CDR1 SGHTA and CDR2 FQGTGA. The CDR3 is 15 residues long. The junction had 9 bases not matched to a gene; V was cut back by 4 bases and J by 5 bases. The repertoire was sequenced with immunoSEQ multiplex PCR; TCRdb's copy has only in-frame clones and lacks some. The table has about 79,000 clones, 90% seen once; the top ten hold 0.3% to 0.4%. The input for sequencing was CD4+ or CD8+ T cells sorted from blood, taken in a trial of the OX40 agonist ivuxolimab. The chain couples TRBV7-3 to TRBJ1-1; 8 positions agree with TRBD1. This receptor was identified in an adult with an advanced solid tumor such as melanoma, head and neck, liver or kidney cancer. This CDR3 reads CASSSQGTGGTEAFF. The CDR3 DNA is TGTGCCAGCAGCTCCCAGGGGACAGGTGGAACTGAAGCTTTCTTT.